This T cell receptor beta chain appears in the sequencing data of a study of T-cell reconstitution after alpha-beta-depleted transplantation in children (dated by TCRdb to the mid-2010s). About the study as a whole: Using TCR repertoire profiling, the study followed T-cell immune reconstitution in a quantitative way in children after TCRalphabeta/CD19-depleted allogeneic hematopoietic cell transplantation. The investigation overall reported the following: Over subsequent months, a decline in hyperexpanded clone frequencies was noted, and after one year, T-cell counts and TCRbeta diversity were mostly ascribed to newly produced T cells. In some patients, high TCRbeta diversity at day 60 was attributed to recipient T cells and intrathymic progenitors that had survived conditioning. The apparently early recovery of alphabetaT-cell counts about two months after transplant reportedly depended on only several hundred rapidly expanded clones that came from non-depleted graft cells.

Comment on this clonotype: Its cognate antigen has yet to be identified. Its ends do not fully match the called genes, so a read error is possible.

Read against the paper, the sample's treatment or condition label means: allogeneic hematopoietic cell transplantation with graft depleted of TCRalphabeta T cells and CD19 B cells. TCRalphabeta/CD19-depleted allogeneic hematopoietic cell grafts were given to the transplant recipients, all of whom were children. Libraries were prepared through PCR. The sequencer listed for this sample is Illumina HiSeq 2500. TCR library preparation used molecular barcoding, with unique molecular identifiers applied to normalize quantification of the TCRbeta repertoire. TCRdb's own reprocessing of the public reads used fastp at Q25 and MiXCR and kept productive beta chains. All rows with the same CDR3 protein become a single entry with the most common DNA and genes. The sample records around 440,000 distinct CDR3 sequences, roughly 10% of which are singletons. The top ten hold just over 2% of the sample. This TCR was sampled from a child aged 2 to 15 with inherited bone marrow failure, due to receive a stem cell transplant. The sample in question was PBMCs, obtained before TCRalphabeta/CD19-depleted stem cell transplant.

The CDR3 region: CASSSEAGTVTGEPFF. In nucleotides, the sequence is TGTGCCAGCAGTTCAGAGGCAGGAACGGTCACCGGGGAGCCGTTTTTT. Recombination joined TRBV6-5 with TRBJ2-2; TRBD2 is possibly the D segment (5 matching bases). Based on the germline V gene, the CDR1 and CDR2 sequences are MNHEY and SVGAGI. The CDR3 goes from the cysteine to the phenylalanine over 16 residues. Only the CDR3 portion is preserved as DNA: 48 bases, with reading frame beginning at the first base.